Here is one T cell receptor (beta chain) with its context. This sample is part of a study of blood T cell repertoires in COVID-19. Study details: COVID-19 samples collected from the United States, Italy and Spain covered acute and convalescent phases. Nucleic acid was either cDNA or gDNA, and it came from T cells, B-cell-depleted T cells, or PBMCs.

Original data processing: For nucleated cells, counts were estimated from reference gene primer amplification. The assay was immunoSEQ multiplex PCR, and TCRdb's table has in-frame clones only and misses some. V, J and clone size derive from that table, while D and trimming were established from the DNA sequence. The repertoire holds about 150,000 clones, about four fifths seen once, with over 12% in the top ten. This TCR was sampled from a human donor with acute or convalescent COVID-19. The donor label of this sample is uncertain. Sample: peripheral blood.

In DNA form, the CDR3 reads TGTGCCAGTATAAGGGGGGACAGGCTACCCTCGAACACCGGGGAGCTGTTTTTT. Its protein product is CASIRGDRLPSNTGELFF. The chain couples TRBV19 to TRBJ2-2; 8 positions agree with TRBD1. This CDR3 contains 18 residues. The germline gives CDR1 LNHDA, CDR2 SQIVND (reference sequence). The ends lost 7 bases at V and 0 bases at J; junction bases unmatched: 13.